This T cell receptor beta chain comes out of a study of CD8+ T cells in alopecia areata. Regarding the study as a whole: Scalp clonality decreased significantly with tofacitinib, and so did expanded CD8+ clones among the top 100.

Sequencing templates came from extracted RNA that was reverse transcribed into cDNA. The table came from immunoSEQ multiplex PCR; TCRdb's copy has only in-frame clones and leaves some out. The sample lists under 350,000 clones; nearly 60% were seen once. The sample's treatment: oral pan-JAK inhibitor, 5-10 mg twice daily. Isolation of CD4+ and CD8+ T cells from PBMCs was achieved by sorting. Regarding this clone: Its matching antigen is unknown.

The CDR3 sequence is 12 residues long. Trimming cost V 11 bases and J 7 bases; bases outside gene matches: 6. Germline lookup yields CDR1 MGHDK and CDR2 SYGVNS. The receptor was derived from a human donor with alopecia areata. The source material was CD4+ T cells sorted from blood, sampled at week 24, from a patient treated with tofacitinib. This chain joins TRBV25-1 and TRBJ1-5, with 9 positions matching TRBD1. CDR3 loop: CAGRQGDQPQHF. In nucleotides, the CDR3 is TGTGCCGGTAGACAGGGGGACCAGCCCCAGCATTTT.